One and the same sample provided the 21 T cell receptor beta chains below, sequenced in a study of blood T cells in healthy people across ages. The second PCR ran roughly 7 to 12 cycles with a sample-barcoded 5' primer and J-beta primers. MiXCR, run by TCRdb on the 5' RACE reads, gives a single entry per CDR3 protein. The sample shows 380,000 or so distinct CDR3 sequences, 50% to 60% of them seen only once. The sequencing input was blood. The receptors derive from a man between 60 and 75 years old in good health.

This chain links TRBV27 with TRBJ2-3; 14 positions match TRBD2. This CDR3 spans 18 amino acids. Germline V lookup: CDR1 MNHEY, CDR2 SMNVEV (reference sequence). V dropped 3 bases and J dropped 3; count of bases not matched to a gene: 8. CDR3 DNA sequence: TGTGCCAGCAGTTTGAGACTAGCGGGAGGGCCAAGTACAGATACGCAGTATTTT. Its translation: CASSLRLAGGPSTDTQYF.

This clonotype was seen a few times. The chain employs TRBV29-1 and TRBJ1-2, with D tentatively TRBD1 (5 bases). The CDR3 spans 13 residues. From germline, CDR1 is SQVTM and CDR2 ANQGSEA. With 0 bases removed from V and 5 bases from J, the gap between germline ends came to 10 bases. CDR3 in amino acids: CSVEDMAGYGYTF. The CDR3 DNA reads TGCAGCGTTGAAGATATGGCAGGGTATGGCTACACCTTC.

The genes are TRBV9 and TRBJ2-1; TRBD2 aligns across 9 bases. Germline CDR1 is SGDLS and CDR2 is YYNGEE. J lost 8 bases, V lost 2 bases, and 14 bases had no gene match. This CDR3 has 17 amino acids. For the CDR3, the DNA is TGTGCCAGCAGCGTCCATGGGAGCGGGAGGTTTATAGATGAGCAGTTCTTC. Its protein product is CASSVHGSGRFIDEQFF.

This clonotype was counted only a few times. The chain recombines TRBV20-1 with TRBJ2-1; D may be TRBD2 (6 bases). Trimming cost V 3 bases and J 7 bases, with 13 bases left between them. The V gene's germline CDR1 is DFQATT and CDR2 SNEGSKA (reference sequence). The CDR3 is 13 amino acids. As DNA, the CDR3 is TGCAGTGCTAGTACGGGAGCAGCAAATGAGCAGTTCTTC. This gives the protein CSASTGAANEQFF.

This clonotype showed up just a few times. The chain combines TRBV6-6 with TRBJ2-4; D tentatively reads TRBD1 or TRBD2 (5 bases each). Germline CDR1 MNHNY, CDR2 SVGAGI (reference sequence). V shed 2 bases and J shed 2 bases, with 10 bases lying between them. The length of the CDR3 is 15 residues. CDR3 nucleotide sequence: TGTGCCAGCAGTTACCGGGACCCCACCAAAAACATTCAGTACTTC. Translating gives CASSYRDPTKNIQYF.

This chain links TRBV15 with TRBJ2-1, with TRBD1 matching over 7 bases. The CDR3 is 15 amino acids. The germline V gene has CDR1 LNHNV and CDR2 YYDKDF (reference sequence). J gave up 4 bases and V 1 base, and 4 bases lay outside the gene matches. CDR3 sequence reads: CATSRAGQAYNEQFF. The CDR3 nucleotides are TGTGCCACCAGCAGAGCCGGACAGGCTTACAATGAGCAGTTCTTC.

Remarks on this clonotype: The junction and the germline gene differ at one end; a read error may be behind it. The V gene is TRBV24-1, the J gene TRBJ2-7; possible D gene TRBD1, 7 bases. The CDR3 is 14 residues long. The V gene's germline CDR1 is KGHDR and CDR2 SFDVKD. Here the CDR3 DNA reads TGTGCCAACCGCGGGGACAGATTCTCCTACGGGCAGTACTTC. Translated: CANRGDRFSYGQYF.

The chain recombines TRBV15 with TRBJ1-2; D call uncertain. Per the germline V gene, CDR1 is LNHNV and CDR2 is YYDKDF (reference sequence). Trimming took off 2 bases at V and 1 base at J, with 11 bases between the two ends. The length of the CDR3 is 15 residues. The CDR3 coding sequence is TGTGCCACCAGCAGACCCCAATGGGATAACTATGGCTACACCTTC. Translation: CATSRPQWDNYGYTF.

The gene calls are TRBV6-6 and TRBJ2-3; 9 bases are shared with TRBD2. Germline-derived CDR1 and CDR2 are MNHNY and SVGAGI (reference sequence). J lost 1 base, V lost 6 bases, and 8 bases had no gene match. The CDR3 is made up of 16 amino acids. The CDR3 sequence: CASRSLAGSGTDTQYF. The DNA of the CDR3 is TGTGCCAGCAGAAGCCTAGCGGGAAGCGGCACAGATACGCAGTATTTT.

This clonotype has a count of ten or more. The J gene is TRBJ2-5, the V gene TRBV12-3 or TRBV12-4; 11 positions match TRBD1. J gave up 11 bases and V 4 bases, and 30 bases lay outside the gene matches. The CDR3 runs to 21 residues. This CDR3 reads CASSSSIPDRGPHLGYNEQYF. Here the CDR3 DNA reads TGTGCCAGCAGTTCCTCGATACCGGACAGGGGGCCGCATCTCGGGTACAATGAGCAGTACTTC.

The DNA of the CDR3 is TGTGCCAGCAGCAAAGCGACGTTGGGGCGGATTCCTTCCACAGATACGCAGTATTTT. Translated: CASSKATLGRIPSTDTQYF. This rearrangement joins TRBV21-1 to TRBJ2-3; TRBD1, as called in the table, went unchecked against the DNA. TRBV21-1 constitutes a pseudogene. This CDR3 comprises 19 residues.

This clonotype was picked up many times. The rearrangement uses TRBV4-3 and TRBJ2-3; TRBD2 matches at 11 bases. The CDR3 is 16 residues long. The germline V gene has CDR1 LGHNA and CDR2 YSLEER. V lost 4 bases to trimming and J lost 2 bases; unmatched junction nucleotides: 5. The CDR3 nucleotides are TGCGCCAGCAGCCGCAAACTAGCGGGAGTCACAGATACGCAGTATTTT. Its translation is CASSRKLAGVTDTQYF.

The genes are TRBV7-2 and TRBJ2-1; TRBD2 matches at 11 bases. The CDR3 loop spans 14 amino acids. The germline CDR1 and CDR2 sequences are SGHTA and FQGNSA. The trim removed 2 bases at V and 10 bases at J, leaving 4 bases unmatched. The CDR3 spells CASSLSLAGGEQFF. The CDR3 DNA follows: TGTGCCAGCAGCTTAAGCCTAGCGGGAGGAGAGCAGTTCTTC. Filled out from reference TRBV7-2 and TRBJ2-1, the complete variable domain reads GAGVSQSPSNKVTEKGKDVELRCDPISGHTALYWYRQSLGQGLEFLIYFQGNSAPDKSGLPSDRFSAERTGGSVSTLTIQRTQQEDSAVYLCASSLSLAGGEQFFGPGTRLTVL.

The chain couples TRBV2 to TRBJ1-2; D remains unclear. The CDR3 contains 16 residues. Germline-derived CDR1 and CDR2 are SNHLY and FYNNEI. V was shortened by 2 bases and J by 2 bases, with 15 bases between the two germline ends. The DNA of the CDR3 is TGTGCCAGCAGTGAAACCCCCAAGGCAGCAAACTATGGCTACACCTTC. The encoded protein is CASSETPKAANYGYTF.

V gene TRBV12-3 or TRBV12-4 combines with J gene TRBJ2-5; TRBD1 aligns across 10 bases. The J call could be wrong; TRBJ2-7 is a better fit for the DNA end. The CDR3 runs to 13 residues. The CDR3 sequence: CASRGTGENEQYF. In DNA, the CDR3 is TGTGCCAGCCGTGGGACAGGGGAAAACGAGCAGTACTTC.

This clonotype was seen a few times. The genes are TRBV7-6 and TRBJ2-3, with 10 nucleotides matching TRBD2. CDR3 size: 15 residues. Germline CDR1 and CDR2: SGHVS and FNYEAQ. The junction had 4 bases not matched to a gene; V was cut back by 4 bases and J by 3 bases. CDR3 coding DNA: TGTGCCAGCAGCTCCCAGACTAGCGGGACAGATACGCAGTATTTT. Translated: CASSSQTSGTDTQYF.

The genes are TRBV20-1 and TRBJ2-1; 13 nucleotides align to TRBD2. TRBJ2-7 matches the DNA end more closely, so the J call is doubtful. CDR3 length equals 15 residues. Germline V gene sequence: CDR1 DFQATT, CDR2 SNEGSKA (reference sequence). The DNA for the CDR3 is TGCAGTGCTAGTCCCGCGGGACTAGCGGGAAACGAGCAGTACTTC. Protein sequence: CSASPAGLAGNEQYF.

The sample holds a few counts of this clonotype. The J gene is TRBJ1-6, the V gene TRBV7-2; no clear D. V was cut by 5 bases and J by 8 bases, with 16 bases left in between. The CDR3 is made up of 15 amino acids. Germline CDR1 reads SGHTA; CDR2 reads FQGNSA. For the CDR3, the DNA is TGTGCCAGCAGCCCCCGTTCTGGGCGGGATTCACCCCTCCACTTT. It yields the protein CASSPRSGRDSPLHF.

This clonotype was seen more than once but under ten times. The rearrangement uses TRBV20-1 and TRBJ2-3; maybe TRBD1 (6 bases). Germline V lookup: CDR1 DFQATT, CDR2 SNEGSKA (reference sequence). V was cut by 4 bases and J by 6 bases, with 8 bases left in between. The CDR3 is made up of 11 amino acids. The CDR3 coding sequence is TGCAGTGCTATAAGGGGGGATACGCAGTATTTT. Its translation: CSAIRGDTQYF.

The chain joins TRBV27 to TRBJ1-5; maybe TRBD1 (5 bases). CDR1 is MNHEY and CDR2 is SMNVEV in the germline V gene (reference sequence). Trimming cost V 5 bases and J 0 bases, with 11 bases left between them. The CDR3 totals 15 residues. For the CDR3, the DNA is TGTGCCAGCAGTAGAAGGGGCTATAGCAATCAGCCCCAGCATTTT. Its translation: CASSRRGYSNQPQHF.

This clonotype came up a few times. The V and J genes are TRBV6-5 and TRBJ2-3; 8 bases are shared with TRBD2. The germline V gene encodes CDR1 MNHEY and CDR2 SVGAGI. Trimming removed 6 bases from V and 2 bases from J; junction bases left unmatched: 10. CDR3 length equals 16 residues. CDR3 DNA sequence: TGTGCCAGCAGACCTACCCCTAGCGGGTCCACAGATACGCAGTATTTT. The encoded protein is CASRPTPSGSTDTQYF.